This T cell receptor (beta chain) originates from a study of regulatory T cells in long-lasting Graves disease. Study-level points and caveats: Persistent patients shared 2,700 or so public clonotypes among themselves. Newly diagnosed patients shared fewer, at roughly 970.

Stated time point: persistent/refractory GD, antithyroid drugs over 5 years with positive TRAb. RNA isolated from PBMCs was used to make the TCR library. Peripheral blood, around 9.7 milliliters per patient, was collected in EDTA tubes. Investigators prepared the TCR beta libraries by applying iRepertoire HTBI primers and Arm-PCR of CDR3 regions. TCRdb ran MiXCR on the multiplex PCR reads and lists one entry per CDR3 protein. This table holds about 660,000 distinct CDR3 sequences, around 30% found once. Note on this clonotype: Its antigen is not identified.

The sequencing here drew on peripheral blood mononuclear cells (PBMCs), taken when the disease was refractory, from a patient treated with antithyroid drugs. This sequence originates from a female donor with Graves disease.

This CDR3 is CSASDRGLHTEAFF. The CDR3 DNA follows: TGCAGTGCTTCAGACAGGGGCCTGCACACTGAAGCTTTCTTT. The genes are TRBV20-1 and TRBJ1-1, with 8 nucleotides matching TRBD1. CDR1 is DFQATT, CDR2 SNEGSKA, per germline (reference sequence). V was pared by 5 bases and J by 3 bases, with 8 bases of the junction left unmatched. The CDR3 extends over 14 amino acids.